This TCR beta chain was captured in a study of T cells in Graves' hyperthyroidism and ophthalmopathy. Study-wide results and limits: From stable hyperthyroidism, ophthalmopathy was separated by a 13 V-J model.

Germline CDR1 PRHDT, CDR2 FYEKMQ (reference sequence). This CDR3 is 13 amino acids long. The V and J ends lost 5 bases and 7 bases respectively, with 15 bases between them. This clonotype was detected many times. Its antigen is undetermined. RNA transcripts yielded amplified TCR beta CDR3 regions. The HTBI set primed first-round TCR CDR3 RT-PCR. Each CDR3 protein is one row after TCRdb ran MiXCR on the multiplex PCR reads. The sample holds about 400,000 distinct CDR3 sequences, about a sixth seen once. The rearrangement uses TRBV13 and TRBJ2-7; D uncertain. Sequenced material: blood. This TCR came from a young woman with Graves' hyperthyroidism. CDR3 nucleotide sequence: TGTGCCAGCAGCCAGATATTAGAACAGGAGCAGTACTTC. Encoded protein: CASSQILEQEQYF.